This TCR beta chain was retrieved from a study of blood T cells in healthy people across ages. General observations from the study: Long-lived donors carried more naive CD4+ cells and greater diversity than aged donors.

Primers used in a second PCR of about 6 to 12 cycles were a sample-barcoded 5' primer and a J-beta primer mix. Samples each returned at least 3 million CDR3-containing paired-end reads. TCRdb reanalysed the 5' RACE reads using MiXCR and keeps one entry per CDR3 protein. Of about 640,000 distinct CDR3 sequences detected, 58% appear once; the ten largest clones hold more than 35%. With regard to this clonotype: Its antigen is unidentified.

CDR1 and CDR2 from the germline V gene are SEHNR and FQNEAQ (reference sequence). This CDR3 is 15 amino acids long. V lost 5 bases, J lost 8 bases, and 9 bases stayed unmatched. V usage is TRBV7-9 and J usage is TRBJ1-3; TRBD1 aligns across 10 bases. Sequencing was done on a sample of blood. This sequence was found in a man between 60 and 75 years old in good health. As DNA, the CDR3 is TGTGCCAGCAGCCCGACAGGGGGCGCGTTGGACACCATATATTTT. Its translation: CASSPTGGALDTIYF. The entire variable domain, with the rest obtained from reference TRBV7-9 and TRBJ1-3, is as follows: DTGVSQNPRHKITKRGQNVTFRCDPISEHNRLYWYRQTLGQGPEFLTYFQNEAQLEKSRLLSDRFSAERPKGSFSTLEIQRTEQGDSAMYLCASSPTGGALDTIYFGEGSWLTVV.